The subject of this entry is one T cell receptor (beta chain). Its antigen remains unknown. The data originate from a study of blood T cells in healthy people across ages. Study-wide findings and caveats: Investigators treated diversity estimates from one million T cells as underestimates.

A minimum of 6 micrograms of total RNA was extracted per sample. Trimming took off 0 bases at V and 6 bases at J, with 11 bases between the two ends. The length of the CDR3 is 14 residues. Germline V gene lookup returns CDR1 LGHDT and CDR2 YNNKEL (reference sequence). Then a second PCR, running roughly 7 to 11 cycles, was carried out with a sample-barcoded 5' primer and a J-beta primer mix. TCRdb re-analysed the 5' RACE reads in MiXCR, keeping a single row per CDR3 protein. The sample consists of roughly 2 million distinct CDR3 sequences, just under 50% of them appearing once. This TCR derives from a woman aged 40 to 50 in good health. Sequencing was performed on blood. The chain has TRBV3-1 and TRBJ1-2, with D tentatively TRBD1 (6 bases). The DNA for the CDR3 is TGTGCCAGCAGCCAAGACCCGGGGGCCCATGGCTACACCTTC. It encodes CASSQDPGAHGYTF.